This T cell receptor beta chain was sequenced during a study of CD8 T cells in Susac syndrome. TCR beta sequences were obtained from blood CD8+ and CD4+ T cells. TEMRA cells were FACS-enriched, unlike CD8+ and CD4+ T cells, which were negatively isolated. V lost 2 bases and J lost 2; bases outside the gene matches: 4. The V gene's germline CDR1 is SGHDN and CDR2 FVKESK. The CDR3 is 15 amino acids. With random hexamers, about 0.5 to 1 ug RNA was reverse transcribed. The amplification used immunoSEQ multiplex PCR on TCR beta CDR3; it spanned 54 Vbeta and 13 Jbeta. TCRdb reprocessed the immunoSEQ multiplex PCR reads via MiXCR and lists one record per CDR3 protein. This table holds some 300,000 distinct CDR3 sequences, 75% to 85% found once.

The receptor comes from a human donor with multiple sclerosis. The chain has TRBV14 and TRBJ2-7; the match to TRBD2 covers 9 bases. The source material was CD8+ T cells from PBMCs. CDR3 sequence: CASSQLLAGPYEQYF. As DNA, the CDR3 is TGTGCCAGCAGCCAATTGCTAGCGGGGCCCTACGAGCAGTACTTC.